This TCR beta chain was obtained from a study of T cell responses to AZD1222 COVID-19 vaccine (dated by TCRdb to the early 2020s). With regard to the full study: A total of 230 to 250 trial participants underwent TCR sequencing, of whom 200 to 220 received two doses of AZD1222 and some 25 received two doses of the MenACWY control vaccine. Trial participants were enrolled into age subgroups of 18-55, 56-69 and 70-plus years, which contained around 140, 26 and 57 TCR-sequenced participants, respectively. On the study overall, not on this receptor specifically: Participants were mostly white British and included more females than males, and it was suggested by the authors that clonal diversity may have been underestimated. Because no day 14 peak-response samples were available, the repertoires could be characterized only after the peak T cell response. Only a handful of AZD1222 recipients were SARS-CoV-2 seropositive at baseline, limiting conclusions about previously exposed vaccinees. The 56-69-year group was small, and its depth increase did not reach significance, likely because of low power. Vaccine-associated CD4 TCRs spanned the whole spike protein, with dominant responses in regions 160-218 and 743-854. After two AZD1222 doses, spike-specific TCR breadth and depth were significantly higher than at day 0 and than in MenACWY recipients. Epitopes outside the regions mutated in the B.1.351 and B.1.1.7 variants were reportedly recognized by nearly half of the unique spike-specific TCRs.

Regarding this clone: Its antigen is not yet known. Per-base quality was not reported, and no clone a single base away is much larger than it.

Interpreted using the paper, the time point label stands for: about 28 days (+/-7) after the second vaccine dose. AZD1222 recipients with second doses at about 4 weeks or about 12 weeks were pooled, because spike-specific TCR depth and breadth did not differ between schedules. Vaccinee samples were obtained from the UK trials COV001 and COV002, which included a single-blind randomized controlled phase 2/3 trial of AZD1222 (ChAdOx1 nCoV-19) in healthy adults. For TCRbeta chain sequencing, PBMC samples from trial participants were taken at day 0 and at day 28 after the second dose. The CDR3 regions of human TCRbeta chains were subjected to immunosequencing. Per the authors' processing: TCRs in the repertoires were compared against a reference library of SARS-CoV-2-specific TCRs that had been generated with the MIRA antigen-specificity platform. Breadth meant the fraction of unique TCRs that were SARS-CoV-2-associated, whereas depth meant the fraction of total T cells that were SARS-CoV-2-associated. Using the MIRA data, each spike-specific TCR was assigned both to the spike region to which the TCR was reactive and to a CD4 or CD8 class. Log10-transformed breadth and depth values were compared by one-way ANOVA with Sidak's multiple comparisons tests. What TCRdb holds here is the immuneACCESS table cut down to in-frame rearrangements. Part of the clones is not present; checked against another copy, under half of the missing clones reflect an unresolved V gene, and the others are unexplained. The V and J calls and the clone size are those of that table, but D and trimming were determined from the DNA. The sample includes some 18,000 clones, with roughly 76% observed a single time. Of the sample, 21% is held by the ten largest clones.

The CDR3 spans 14 residues, from the cysteine through the phenylalanine. The retained sequence is limited to the CDR3, 42 bases, with the frame set at the first base. The V and J ends are trimmed by 6 bases and 9 bases, leaving 16 bases between them. The germline V gene sets CDR1 to SGHRS and CDR2 to YFSETQ. The chain is made from TRBV5-1 and TRBJ2-6, with no reliable assignment of the D segment. Sequenced here: peripheral blood, sampled 28 days after the second AZD1222 dose. The receptor comes from an adult who received the AZD1222 COVID-19 vaccine. This receptor has the CDR3 CASTSRVFSNVLTF. The DNA sequence is given as TGCGCCAGCACCTCTCGGGTTTTTAGCAACGTCCTGACTTTC.